Shown below are 16 T cell receptor beta chains from a single sample sequenced in a study of CD8 T cells in Susac syndrome. Random hexamers primed reverse transcription of about 0.45 to 1 ug RNA. Via MiXCR, TCRdb re-called the immunoSEQ multiplex PCR reads, giving one row per CDR3 protein. The sample lists under 200,000 distinct CDR3 sequences, roughly 94% occurring once. Source material: CD4+ T cells from PBMCs. These receptor sequences come from a human donor in good health.

V gene TRBV11-2 combines with J gene TRBJ2-7; 7 positions agree with TRBD2. The CDR3 totals 13 residues. Trimming took 3 bases from V and 7 from J; bases not matched to a gene: 6. Germline V gene sequence: CDR1 SGHAT, CDR2 FQNNGV. CDR3 protein: CASSFVTGGEQYV. The CDR3 nucleotides read TGTGCCAGCAGCTTTGTGACCGGGGGGGAGCAGTACGTC.

The chain carries TRBV6-1 and TRBJ1-2; D gene unclear. Germline values: CDR1 MNHNS, CDR2 SASEGT. The CDR3 extends over 12 amino acids. Trimming removed 3 bases from V and 6 bases from J, with 8 bases in between. This chain's CDR3 is CASSDGSNGYTF. CDR3 nucleotide sequence: TGTGCCAGCAGTGATGGGAGTAATGGCTACACCTTC.

This chain links TRBV5-1 with TRBJ2-3; possible D gene TRBD2, 6 bases. V was shortened by 1 base and J by 0 bases, with 9 bases between the two germline ends. The CDR3 totals 15 residues. Germline V gives CDR1 SGHRS, CDR2 YFSETQ. CDR3 bases: TGCGCCAGCAGCTTGCAGCGGGCTAGCACAGATACGCAGTATTTT. Its translation: CASSLQRASTDTQYF.

V and J are TRBV5-1 and TRBJ2-2; the D gene is possibly TRBD1 (5 bases). Trimming left V 3 bases short and J 5 bases short, with 11 bases between. The V gene's germline CDR1 is SGHRS and CDR2 YFSETQ. The CDR3 consists of 14 residues. The CDR3 bases are TGCGCCAGCAGCTCAGACAGTACTACCGGGGAGCTGTTTTTT. It codes for CASSSDSTTGELFF.

The chain recombines TRBV7-9 with TRBJ2-3; 8 nucleotides match TRBD2. V shed 6 bases, J shed 4 bases, and the junction held 6 bases outside the gene matches. There are 14 residues in the CDR3. Germline-derived CDR1 and CDR2 are SEHNR and FQNEAQ (reference sequence). CDR3 sequence: CASRPAGGSDTQYF. The CDR3 DNA follows: TGTGCCAGCAGACCCGCGGGGGGCTCAGATACGCAGTATTTT. The full variable domain, completed using reference TRBV7-9 and TRBJ2-3, is DTGVSQNPRHKITKRGQNVTFRCDPISEHNRLYWYRQTLGQGPEFLTYFQNEAQLEKSRLLSDRFSAERPKGSFSTLEIQRTEQGDSAMYLCASRPAGGSDTQYFGPGTRLTVL.

The chain combines TRBV7-9 with TRBJ1-6; D may be TRBD1 (6 bases). Trimming left V 5 bases short and J 3 bases short, with 14 bases between. This CDR3 is built from 16 residues. From germline, CDR1 is SEHNR and CDR2 FQNEAQ (reference sequence). The CDR3 nucleotides read TGTGCCAGCAGCCCATCAAGGACAGACTATAATTCACCCCTCCACTTT. It specifies CASSPSRTDYNSPLHF.

The rearrangement links TRBV20-1 to TRBJ2-3, with D maybe TRBD2 (6 bases). The CDR3 runs 10 residues. Germline CDR1 and CDR2: DFQATT and SNEGSKA (reference sequence). The DNA of the CDR3 is TGCGTCCTCGGGAGCGCCACGCAGTATTTT. Translation gives CVLGSATQYF.

The chain couples TRBV27 to TRBJ2-3, with D possibly matching TRBD1 (6 bases). Trimming stripped 10 bases from V and 4 bases from J, with 15 bases between. The germline gives CDR1 MNHEY, CDR2 SMNVEV (reference sequence). The CDR3 is 13 amino acids. CDR3 protein: CATLDSRADTQYF. The CDR3 region has the DNA TGTGCCACCCTGGACAGTCGAGCAGATACGCAGTATTTT.

The chain uses TRBV27 and TRBJ2-5; D is perhaps TRBD1 (6 bases). Germline CDR1 MNHEY, CDR2 SMNVEV (reference sequence). Trimming took 3 bases from V and 4 from J, leaving 9 bases between them. This CDR3 comprises 13 residues. The CDR3 coding sequence is TGTGCCAGCAGTTTCACAGGGCTAGAGACCCAGTACTTC. Translated, it gives CASSFTGLETQYF.

The rearrangement uses TRBV7-2 and TRBJ2-5, with D possibly TRBD1 on 6 matching bases. The CDR3 is 18 amino acids. V shed 0 bases and J shed 4 bases, with 21 bases lying between them. Germline-derived CDR1 and CDR2 are SGHTA and FQGNSA. DNA of the CDR3: TGTGCCAGCAGCTTAGCCGATCGAAGTTGGGGGCTGCCAGAGACCCAGTACTTC. Protein: CASSLADRSWGLPETQYF.

The chain links TRBV4-3 to TRBJ2-7, with D hard to call. Trimming cost V 0 bases and J 3 bases, with 6 bases left between them. The CDR3 consists of 13 residues. The germline gives CDR1 LGHNA, CDR2 YSLEER. CDR3 amino acids: CASSQDHGYEQYF. In DNA, the CDR3 is TGCGCCAGCAGCCAAGATCACGGCTACGAGCAGTACTTC.

This clonotype was observed once. The chain recombines TRBV29-1 with TRBJ2-3; D is tentatively TRBD1 or TRBD2 (5 bases each). The CDR3 extends over 11 amino acids. Germline CDR1 is SQVTM and CDR2 is ANQGSEA. V was cut by 7 bases and J by 4 bases, with 9 bases left in between. The CDR3 loop is CSGGTADTQYF. CDR3 sequence (DNA): TGCAGCGGAGGGACGGCAGATACGCAGTATTTT.

The rearrangement uses TRBV19 and TRBJ1-1; 7 nucleotides align to TRBD1. The CDR3 spans 13 residues. The germline CDR1 and CDR2 sequences are LNHDA and SQIVND (reference sequence). V was clipped by 5 bases and J by 3 bases; unmatched bases: 3. In DNA, the CDR3 is TGTGCCAGTAGTTCTACAGGGGACACTGAAGCTTTCTTT. Translated: CASSSTGDTEAFF.

This clonotype was picked up one time. The chain is built from TRBV3-1 and TRBJ1-5, with D unclear. The CDR3 runs 15 residues. Germline V gives CDR1 LGHDT, CDR2 YNNKEL (reference sequence). Trimming removed 1 base from V and 9 bases from J, with 16 bases in between. CDR3 DNA sequence: TGTGCCAGCAGCCAAGGCGGATCGGAGGGTTTGCCCCAGCATTTT. As protein: CASSQGGSEGLPQHF.

V is TRBV18 and J is TRBJ1-1, with a weak D call TRBD1 (5 bases). Between the trimmed V and J ends, which lost 5 bases and 8 bases, there was a span of 12 bases. Germline values: CDR1 KGHSH, CDR2 LQKENI. The CDR3 has 12 residues. CDR3 region: CASSTRGVEAFF. CDR3 DNA: TGTGCCAGCTCAACGAGGGGTGTAGAAGCTTTCTTT.

V gene TRBV12-3 or TRBV12-4 combines with J gene TRBJ1-2; 7 bases fit TRBD1. This CDR3 has 13 amino acids. The V gene end was trimmed by 6 bases and the J gene end by 4 bases; junction bases not matched to a gene: 5. Here the CDR3 reads CASRGTGVYGYTF. In DNA form, the CDR3 reads TGTGCCAGCAGGGGTACAGGGGTCTATGGCTACACCTTC.